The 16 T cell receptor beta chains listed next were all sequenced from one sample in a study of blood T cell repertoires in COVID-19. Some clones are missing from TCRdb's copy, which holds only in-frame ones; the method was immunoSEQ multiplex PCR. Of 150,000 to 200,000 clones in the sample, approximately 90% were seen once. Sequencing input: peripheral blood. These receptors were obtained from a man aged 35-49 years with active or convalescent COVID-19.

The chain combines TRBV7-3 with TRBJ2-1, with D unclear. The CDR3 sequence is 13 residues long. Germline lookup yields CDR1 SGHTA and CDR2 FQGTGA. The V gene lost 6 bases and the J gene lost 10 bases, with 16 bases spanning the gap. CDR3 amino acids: CASSPSGPVEQFF. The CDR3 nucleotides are TGTGCCAGCAGTCCAAGTGGTCCAGTAGAGCAGTTCTTC.

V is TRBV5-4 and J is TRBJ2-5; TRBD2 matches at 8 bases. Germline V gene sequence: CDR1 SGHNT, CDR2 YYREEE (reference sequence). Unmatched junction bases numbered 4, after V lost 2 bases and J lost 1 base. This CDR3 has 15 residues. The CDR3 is CASSLTGGTQETQYF. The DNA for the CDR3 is TGTGCCAGCAGCTTAACGGGGGGGACCCAAGAGACCCAGTACTTC.

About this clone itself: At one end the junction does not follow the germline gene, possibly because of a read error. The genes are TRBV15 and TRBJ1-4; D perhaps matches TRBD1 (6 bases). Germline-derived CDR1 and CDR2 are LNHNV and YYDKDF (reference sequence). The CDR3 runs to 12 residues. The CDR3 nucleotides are TGTGCCACCAGCTCGGGAGGGGGACCCGACCTTTTT. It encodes CATSSGGGPDLF.

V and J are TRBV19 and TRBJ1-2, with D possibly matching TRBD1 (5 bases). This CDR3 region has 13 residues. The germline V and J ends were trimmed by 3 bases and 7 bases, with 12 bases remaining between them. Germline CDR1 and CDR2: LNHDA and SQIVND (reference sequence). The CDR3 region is CASSIFREGGYTF. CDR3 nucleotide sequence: TGTGCCAGTAGTATTTTCAGGGAGGGTGGCTACACCTTC. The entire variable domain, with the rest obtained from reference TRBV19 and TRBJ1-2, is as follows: DGGITQSPKYLFRKEGQNVTLSCEQNLNHDAMYWYRQDPGQGLRLIYYSQIVNDFQKGDIAEGYSVSREKKESFPLTVTSAQKNPTAFYLCASSIFREGGYTFGSGTRLTVV.

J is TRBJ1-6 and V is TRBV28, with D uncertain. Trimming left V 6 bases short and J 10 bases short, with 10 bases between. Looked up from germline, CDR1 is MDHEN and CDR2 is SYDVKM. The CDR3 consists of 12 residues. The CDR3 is CASSPPLSPLHF. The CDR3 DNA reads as TGTGCCAGCAGCCCTCCGTTATCACCCCTCCACTTT.

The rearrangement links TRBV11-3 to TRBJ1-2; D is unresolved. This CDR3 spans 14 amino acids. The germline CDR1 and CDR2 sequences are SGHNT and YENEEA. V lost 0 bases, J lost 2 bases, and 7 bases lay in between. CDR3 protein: CASSLDRRNYGYTF. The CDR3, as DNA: TGTGCCAGCAGCTTAGACAGGCGCAACTATGGCTACACCTTC.

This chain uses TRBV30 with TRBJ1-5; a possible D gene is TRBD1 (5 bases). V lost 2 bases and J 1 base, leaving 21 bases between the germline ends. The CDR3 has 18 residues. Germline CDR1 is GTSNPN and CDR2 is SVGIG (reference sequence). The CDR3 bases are TGTGCCTGGAGTCCCTCACCCCCCAGGGCTATGAGCAATCAGCCCCAGCATTTT. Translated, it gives CAWSPSPPRAMSNQPQHF.

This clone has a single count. The CDR3 protein is CASGDTYEQYF. CDR3 DNA: TGTGCCAGCGGTGACACCTACGAGCAGTACTTC. This chain connects TRBV28 to TRBJ2-7; no definite D call. Trimming removed 8 bases at V and 2 bases at J, with 7 bases between. The CDR3 loop spans 11 amino acids. Per the germline V gene, CDR1 is MDHEN and CDR2 is SYDVKM.

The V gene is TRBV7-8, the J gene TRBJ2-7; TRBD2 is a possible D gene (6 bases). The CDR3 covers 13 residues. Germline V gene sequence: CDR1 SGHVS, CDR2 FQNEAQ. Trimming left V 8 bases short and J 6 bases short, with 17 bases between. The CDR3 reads CASASGLMSEQYF. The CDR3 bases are TGTGCCAGCGCCTCGGGACTGATGAGCGAGCAGTACTTC.

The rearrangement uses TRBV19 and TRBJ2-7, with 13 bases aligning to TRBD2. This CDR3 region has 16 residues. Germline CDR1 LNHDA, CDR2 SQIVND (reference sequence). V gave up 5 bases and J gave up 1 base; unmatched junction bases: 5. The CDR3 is CASSSRGLAGSYEQYF. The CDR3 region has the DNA TGTGCCAGTAGTTCAAGGGGACTAGCGGGATCCTACGAGCAGTACTTC.

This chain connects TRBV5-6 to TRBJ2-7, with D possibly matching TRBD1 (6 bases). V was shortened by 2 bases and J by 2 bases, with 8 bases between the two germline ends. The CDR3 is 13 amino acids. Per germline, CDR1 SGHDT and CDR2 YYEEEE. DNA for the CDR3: TGTGCCAGCAGCTTTTCAGGGGCCTACGAGCAGTACTTC. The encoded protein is CASSFSGAYEQYF.

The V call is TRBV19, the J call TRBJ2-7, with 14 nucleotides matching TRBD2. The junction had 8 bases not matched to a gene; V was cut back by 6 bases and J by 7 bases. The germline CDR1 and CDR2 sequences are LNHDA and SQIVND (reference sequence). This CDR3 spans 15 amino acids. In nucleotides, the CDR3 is TGTGCCAGTAGCCGACTAGCGGGAGGGCCGGAGGAGCAGTACTTC. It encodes CASSRLAGGPEEQYF.

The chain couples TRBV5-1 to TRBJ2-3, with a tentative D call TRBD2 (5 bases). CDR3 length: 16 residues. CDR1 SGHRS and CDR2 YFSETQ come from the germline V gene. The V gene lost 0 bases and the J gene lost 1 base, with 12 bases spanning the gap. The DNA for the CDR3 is TGCGCCAGCAGCTTGGCTCCGGGAATAGGCACAGATACGCAGTATTTT. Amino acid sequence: CASSLAPGIGTDTQYF.

The CDR3 spells CASRSPADTQYF. The DNA of the CDR3 is TGTGCCAGCAGGTCCCCGGCAGATACGCAGTATTTT. V gene TRBV27 combines with J gene TRBJ2-3; D is uncertain. Germline-derived CDR1 and CDR2 are MNHEY and SMNVEV (reference sequence). The CDR3 has 12 amino acids. The ends were cut back, 6 bases at V and 4 bases at J, with 8 bases in the middle.

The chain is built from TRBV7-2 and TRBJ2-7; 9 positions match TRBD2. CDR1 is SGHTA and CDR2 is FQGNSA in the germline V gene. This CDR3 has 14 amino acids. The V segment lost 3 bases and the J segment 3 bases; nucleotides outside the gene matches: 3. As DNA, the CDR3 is TGTGCCAGCAGCTTCGGTAGCGGGGGCTACGAGCAGTACTTC. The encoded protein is CASSFGSGGYEQYF.

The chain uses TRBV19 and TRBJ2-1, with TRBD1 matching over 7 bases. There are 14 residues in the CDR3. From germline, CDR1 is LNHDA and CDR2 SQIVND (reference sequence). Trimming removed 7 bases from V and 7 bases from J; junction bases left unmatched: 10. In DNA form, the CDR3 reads TGTGCCAGTACCATGGGACAGTATAATAATGAGCAGTTCTTC. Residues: CASTMGQYNNEQFF.